This T cell receptor (beta chain) is from a study of T cell repertoires in cytomegalovirus infection. V was clipped by 0 bases and J by 6 bases, with 15 bases between them. The germline V gene encodes CDR1 DFQATT and CDR2 SNEGSKA (reference sequence). The CDR3 is 15 amino acids. In TCRdb, the reads were re-called with MiXCR into one record per CDR3 protein. The data contain 310,000 or so distinct CDR3 sequences, roughly a sixth of them singletons. The sequencing sample was made of PBMCs. The chain uses TRBV20-1 and TRBJ1-5; D is possibly TRBD1 (5 bases). The clonotype comes from a human donor in good health (CMV status not recorded). Some clones in this sample may be carry-over from other donors' samples. The CDR3, as DNA: TGCAGTGCTAGAGATCTTCTCCAGGGTTCTCAGCCCCAGCATTTT. Encoded protein: CSARDLLQGSQPQHF.